This TCR beta chain originates from a study of T cell responses to AZD1222 COVID-19 vaccine. Comment on this clone: What it binds is not known.

General study points: Recipients of two AZD1222 doses showed rising Spike-specific TCR breadth and depth. Spike was spanned by vaccine-associated CD4 TCRs, which were dominant at 160-218 and 743-854. Only 5 or 6 individuals given AZD1222 were seropositive at baseline. Donor demographics were predominantly white British with a female majority; clonal diversity may be underestimated.

The protocol was immunoSEQ multiplex PCR, while the TCRdb copy is restricted to in-frame clones and leaves out a portion. The table has around 97,000 clones, roughly 89% seen once. The source of this sequence is an adult in good health. The sample in question was peripheral blood, obtained on day 0 of AZD1222 vaccination.

Here the CDR3 reads CASSYARNSYEQYF. The CDR3 nucleotides read TGTGCCAGCAGTTACGCCAGAAACTCCTACGAGCAGTACTTC. This chain joins TRBV6-5 and TRBJ2-7; no clear D. The CDR3 is 14 amino acids. V was shortened by 2 bases and J by 0 bases, with 8 bases between the two germline ends. Germline loops: CDR1 MNHEY, CDR2 SVGAGI.